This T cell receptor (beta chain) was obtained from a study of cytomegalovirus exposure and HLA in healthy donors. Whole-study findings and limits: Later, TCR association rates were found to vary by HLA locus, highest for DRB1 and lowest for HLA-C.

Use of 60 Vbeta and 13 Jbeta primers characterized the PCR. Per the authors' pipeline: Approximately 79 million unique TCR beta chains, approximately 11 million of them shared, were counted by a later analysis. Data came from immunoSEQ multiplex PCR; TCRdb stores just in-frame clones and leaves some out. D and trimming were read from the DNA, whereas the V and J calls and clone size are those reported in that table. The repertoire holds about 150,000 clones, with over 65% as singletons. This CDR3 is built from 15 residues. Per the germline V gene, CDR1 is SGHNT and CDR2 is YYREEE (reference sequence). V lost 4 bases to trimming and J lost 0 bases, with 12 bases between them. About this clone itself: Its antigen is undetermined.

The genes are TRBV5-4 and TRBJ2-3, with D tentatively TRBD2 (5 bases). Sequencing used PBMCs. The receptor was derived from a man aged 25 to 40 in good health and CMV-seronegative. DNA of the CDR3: TGTGCCAGCAGCCGGGGTGGCACAAGCACAGATACGCAGTATTTT. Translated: CASSRGGTSTDTQYF.